The 12 T cell receptor beta chains below were found in one sample sequenced in a study of blood T cell repertoires in COVID-19. Measured with immunoSEQ multiplex PCR; TCRdb has only the in-frame clones, and not every one. The repertoire consists of about 200,000 clones, with more than 85% occurring once and the leading ten covering 0.7% to 0.85%. Sample: peripheral blood. The source is a man aged 60 to 75 with COVID-19, enrolled during active disease.

This chain connects TRBV5-1 to TRBJ2-2; D gene unclear. Per germline, CDR1 SGHRS and CDR2 YFSETQ. V was shortened by 1 base and J by 2 bases, with 9 bases between the two germline ends. The CDR3 runs to 15 residues. This CDR3 is CASSLNPDNTGELFF. The CDR3 DNA reads as TGCGCCAGCAGCTTGAACCCAGATAACACCGGGGAGCTGTTTTTT.

The J gene is TRBJ2-3, the V gene TRBV24-1; D call uncertain. V lost 1 base, J lost 5 bases, and 12 bases lay in between. Germline CDR1 and CDR2: KGHDR and SFDVKD. This CDR3 is 15 amino acids long. CDR3 sequence (DNA): TGTGCCACCAGTGATTTCACCCAGTCCCAAGATACGCAGTATTTT. Its translation: CATSDFTQSQDTQYF.

The chain combines TRBV28 with TRBJ1-3; possible D gene TRBD1, 6 bases. The CDR3 length is 16 residues. From germline, CDR1 is MDHEN and CDR2 SYDVKM. Trimming left V 6 bases short and J 3 bases short, with 18 bases between. The DNA for the CDR3 is TGTGCCAGCAGACCCGCGGGGGCCGGGAGTGGAAACACCATATATTTT. Translated: CASRPAGAGSGNTIYF.

V gene TRBV14 combines with J gene TRBJ1-2; D remains unclear. V was clipped by 1 base and J by 3 bases, with 6 bases between them. The CDR3 is 13 amino acids. The germline V gene has CDR1 SGHDN and CDR2 FVKESK. In nucleotides, the CDR3 is TGTGCCAGCAGCCAAGGGAGTTACTATGGCTACACCTTC. It is translated as CASSQGSYYGYTF.

The CDR3 here is CASSQGGTSGDREQFF. The CDR3 DNA reads TGCGCCAGCAGCCAGGGCGGGACTAGCGGGGATCGGGAGCAGTTCTTC. The rearrangement uses TRBV4-1 and TRBJ2-1; 13 bases line up with TRBD2. This CDR3 is 16 amino acids long. The ends lost 3 bases at V and 10 bases at J; junction bases unmatched: 9. CDR1 is MGHRA, CDR2 YSYEKL, per germline.

The chain combines TRBV20-1 with TRBJ2-7, with 8 bases aligning to TRBD1. The CDR3 covers 13 residues. V trimming: 3 bases; J trimming: 2 bases; junction bases outside the gene matches: 3. Germline-derived CDR1 and CDR2 are DFQATT and SNEGSKA (reference sequence). CDR3 sequence: CSASRQGPYEQYF. CDR3 bases: TGCAGTGCTAGTCGACAGGGGCCCTACGAGCAGTACTTC.

This chain connects TRBV5-1 to TRBJ1-1; D call uncertain. Germline V gene lookup returns CDR1 SGHRS and CDR2 YFSETQ. V lost 0 bases to trimming and J lost 9 bases, with 6 bases between them. The CDR3 spans 11 residues. The CDR3 sequence is CASSLDTQAFF. CDR3 nucleotides: TGCGCCAGCAGCTTGGACACCCAAGCTTTCTTT.

The chain has TRBV6-8 and TRBJ1-4; a weak D match, TRBD1 (6 bases). Germline V gene data show CDR1 as MNHGY and CDR2 as SAAAGT. V lost 0 bases and J 5 bases, leaving 10 bases between the germline ends. This CDR3 is 15 amino acids long. The CDR3 is CASSYSGGPNEKLFF. The CDR3 region has the DNA TGTGCCAGCAGTTACTCGGGGGGGCCAAATGAAAAACTGTTTTTT.

This chain joins TRBV19 and TRBJ1-1; the match to TRBD1 covers 8 bases. This CDR3 contains 15 residues. Per the germline V gene, CDR1 is LNHDA and CDR2 is SQIVND (reference sequence). V was pared by 10 bases and J by 5 bases, with 15 bases of the junction left unmatched. CDR3 sequence: CATIRTGYGETEAFF. The CDR3 DNA is TGTGCCACTATTCGGACAGGGTACGGGGAAACTGAAGCTTTCTTT.

The chain uses TRBV19 and TRBJ2-7; 10 nucleotides align to TRBD2. Germline CDR1 LNHDA, CDR2 SQIVND (reference sequence). The CDR3 is 14 amino acids. Trimming cost V 5 bases and J 4 bases; bases outside gene matches: 5. CDR3 nucleotide sequence: TGTGCCAGTAGTCCGGGACTAGCGATGTACGAGCAGTACTTC. Translating gives CASSPGLAMYEQYF. The variable domain in full, completed from reference TRBV19 and TRBJ2-7, reads DGGITQSPKYLFRKEGQNVTLSCEQNLNHDAMYWYRQDPGQGLRLIYYSQIVNDFQKGDIAEGYSVSREKKESFPLTVTSAQKNPTAFYLCASSPGLAMYEQYFGPGTRLTVT.

The chain employs TRBV6-1 and TRBJ1-2; no firm D call. Germline V gene lookup returns CDR1 MNHNS and CDR2 SASEGT. There are 15 residues in the CDR3. The V gene lost 3 bases and the J gene lost 3 bases, with 14 bases spanning the gap. This CDR3 is CASSDPRPGYYGYTF. The CDR3 DNA is TGTGCCAGCAGTGATCCGAGGCCGGGGTACTATGGCTACACCTTC.

V gene TRBV12-1 combines with J gene TRBJ2-4; the DNA was not compared with TRBD1, the D call given in the table. TRBV12-1 is described as a pseudogene. The CDR3 is made up of 14 amino acids. CDR3 nucleotide sequence: TGTGCCAGCAGACAAATGGTAGCCAAAAACATTCAGTACTTC. Amino acids: CASRQMVAKNIQYF.